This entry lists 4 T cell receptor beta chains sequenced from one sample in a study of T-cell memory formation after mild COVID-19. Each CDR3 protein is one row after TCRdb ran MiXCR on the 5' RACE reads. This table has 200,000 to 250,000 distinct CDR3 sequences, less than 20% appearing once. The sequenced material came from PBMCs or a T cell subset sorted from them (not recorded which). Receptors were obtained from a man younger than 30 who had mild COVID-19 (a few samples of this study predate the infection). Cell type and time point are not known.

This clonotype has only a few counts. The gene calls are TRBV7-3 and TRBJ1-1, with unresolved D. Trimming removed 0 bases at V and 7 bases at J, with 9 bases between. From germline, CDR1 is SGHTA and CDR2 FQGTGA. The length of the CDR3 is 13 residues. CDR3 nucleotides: TGTGCCAGCAGCTTAACCGCCGGAGGTGAAGCTTTCTTT. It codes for CASSLTAGGEAFF.

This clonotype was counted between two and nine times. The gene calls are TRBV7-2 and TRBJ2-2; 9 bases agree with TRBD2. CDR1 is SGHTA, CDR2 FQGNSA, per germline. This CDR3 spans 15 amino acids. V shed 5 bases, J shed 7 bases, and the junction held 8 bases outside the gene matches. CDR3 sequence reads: CASSMRGGAHGELFF. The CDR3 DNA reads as TGTGCCAGCAGCATGCGGGGGGGGGCCCACGGGGAGCTGTTTTTT.

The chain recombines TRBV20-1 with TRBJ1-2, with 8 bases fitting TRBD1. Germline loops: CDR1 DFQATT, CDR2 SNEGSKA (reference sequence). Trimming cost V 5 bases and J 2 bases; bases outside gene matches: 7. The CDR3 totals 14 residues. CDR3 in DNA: TGCAGTGCTCCTCCTTCAGGGGGCAACTATGGCTACACCTTC. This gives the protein CSAPPSGGNYGYTF.

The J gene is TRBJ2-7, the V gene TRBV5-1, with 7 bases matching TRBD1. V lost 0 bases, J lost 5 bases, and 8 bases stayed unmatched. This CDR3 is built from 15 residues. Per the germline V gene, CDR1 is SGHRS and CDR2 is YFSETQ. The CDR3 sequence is CASSLEAGGRDEQYV. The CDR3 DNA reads TGCGCCAGCAGCTTGGAGGCAGGGGGACGGGACGAGCAGTACGTC.